The source of this TCR beta chain is a study of cytomegalovirus exposure and HLA in healthy donors. Regarding the study as a whole: Likely technical artifact: a cluster of highly shared sequence variants. TCR beta sequences reportedly predicted the HLA-A and HLA-B alleles of most subjects accurately.

Germline values: CDR1 SGHKS, CDR2 YYEKEE (reference sequence). The CDR3 is 16 amino acids. V was cut by 4 bases and J by 3 bases, with 17 bases left in between. About this clone: Its target is not known.

PCR amplification relied on 60 Vbeta primers (plus 13 Jbeta primers). Source study methods: Later, some 75 million unique TCR beta chains were counted in an analysis, and approximately 10 million of them were shared. Generated by immunoSEQ multiplex PCR, the TCRdb table keeps only in-frame clones and is missing some. V, J and clone size are those of that table, while D and trimming were read from the DNA. The sample consists of 120,000 to 150,000 clones, roughly three quarters of them appearing once. The TCR originated in a woman between 50 and 59 years old in good health and CMV-seronegative. The sequenced sample consisted of PBMCs. The chain joins TRBV5-5 to TRBJ1-5; TRBD1 is a possible D gene (6 bases). CDR3 DNA sequence: TGTGCCAGCAGCCCGGCGGACAGCCTAAACAATCAGCCCCAGCATTTT. Translation gives CASSPADSLNNQPQHF.